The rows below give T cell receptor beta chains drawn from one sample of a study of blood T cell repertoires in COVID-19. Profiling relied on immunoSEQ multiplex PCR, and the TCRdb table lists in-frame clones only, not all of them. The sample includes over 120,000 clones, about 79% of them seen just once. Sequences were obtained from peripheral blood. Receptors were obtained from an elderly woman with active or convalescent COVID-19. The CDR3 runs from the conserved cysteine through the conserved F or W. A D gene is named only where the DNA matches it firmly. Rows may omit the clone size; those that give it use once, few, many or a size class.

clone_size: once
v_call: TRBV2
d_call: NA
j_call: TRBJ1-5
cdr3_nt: TGTGCCAGCAGTCCGGGACAAATTCAGCCCCAGCATTTT
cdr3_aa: CASSPGQIQPQHF

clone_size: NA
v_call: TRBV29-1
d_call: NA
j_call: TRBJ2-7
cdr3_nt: TGCAGCGTTGGGAGGGGCGAGCAGTACTTC
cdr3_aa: CSVGRGEQYF

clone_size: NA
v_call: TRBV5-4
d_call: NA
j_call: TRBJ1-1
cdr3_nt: TGTGCCAGCAGCTTGCAGACTGTGAACACTGAAGCTTTCTTT
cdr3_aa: CASSLQTVNTEAFF

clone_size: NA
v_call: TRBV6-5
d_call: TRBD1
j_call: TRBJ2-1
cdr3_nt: TGTGCCAGCAGGACGGGACAGGCCTACAATGAGCAGTTCTTC
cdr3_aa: CASRTGQAYNEQFF

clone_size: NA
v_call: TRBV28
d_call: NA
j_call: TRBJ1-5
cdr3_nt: TGTGCCAGCAGTTTAATACAGGGAAAGGGCAATCAGCCCCAGCATTTT
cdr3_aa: CASSLIQGKGNQPQHF

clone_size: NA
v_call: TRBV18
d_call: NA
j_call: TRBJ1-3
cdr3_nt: TGTGCCAGCTCACCACAGGGACGGGGAGGCTCTGGAAACACCATATATTTT
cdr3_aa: CASSPQGRGGSGNTIYF

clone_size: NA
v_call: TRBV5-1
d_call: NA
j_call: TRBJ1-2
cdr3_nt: TGCGCCAGCAGCCCTCAGGGGCTTGCGGGCTACACCTTC
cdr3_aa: CASSPQGLAGYTF

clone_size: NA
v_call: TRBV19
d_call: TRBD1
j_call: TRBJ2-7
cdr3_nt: TGTGCCAGTAGTATGACAGGGGGAGCCTACGAGCAGTACTTC
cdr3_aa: CASSMTGGAYEQYF

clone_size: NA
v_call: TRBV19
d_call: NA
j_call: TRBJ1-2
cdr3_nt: TGTGCCAGTAGTACCGTCCGGGACTATGCGGGGGGCTACACCTTC
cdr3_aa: CASSTVRDYAGGYTF

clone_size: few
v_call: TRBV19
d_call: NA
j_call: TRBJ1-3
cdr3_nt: TGTGCCAGTAGAAAGACACAAGTCTCTGGAAACACCATATATTTT
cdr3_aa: CASRKTQVSGNTIYF

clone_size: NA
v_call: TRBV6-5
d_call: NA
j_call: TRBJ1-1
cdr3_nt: TGTGCCACCCACCTCGGACAGAGAAACACTGAAGCTTTCTTT
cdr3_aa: CATHLGQRNTEAFF

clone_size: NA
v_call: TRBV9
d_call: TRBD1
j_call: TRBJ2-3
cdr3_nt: TGTGCCAGCAGCCCCCAGGGGGCAGGGGCAGATACGCAGTATTTT
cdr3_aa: CASSPQGAGADTQYF